The present entry profiles one TCR beta chain with its context. At one boundary the junction diverges from the germline segment, which might be a read error. The data were taken from a study of OX40 agonist ivuxolimab in advanced cancers. The repertoire was sequenced with immunoSEQ multiplex PCR; TCRdb's copy has only in-frame clones and lacks some. This sample yields roughly 40,000 clones, of which about 88% are seen a single time; around 19% belongs to the top ten. CDR3 length: 13 amino acids. Germline V gene lookup returns CDR1 SEHNR and CDR2 FQNEAQ (reference sequence). Sequenced material: CD4+ or CD8+ T cells sorted from blood, taken in a trial of the OX40 agonist ivuxolimab. This chain uses TRBV7-9 with TRBJ1-4; D is unclear. The TCR originated in an adult with an advanced solid tumor such as melanoma, head and neck, liver or kidney cancer. CDR3 in amino acids: CASRPYLGEKLFF. CDR3 coding DNA: TGTGCAAGCAGGCCTTACCTAGGAGAAAAACTGTTTTTT.